This T cell receptor beta chain was identified in a study of T cell clusters in autoimmune cytopenias. Regarding the study as a whole: Healthy donors had approximately 3.3-fold more exclusive TRB clusters than active autoimmune hepatitis patients.

Judged by frequency, this clonotype is medium-sized. Its antigen is still unknown. The CDR3 covers 16 residues. Germline-derived CDR1 and CDR2 are SGHTA and FQGNSA. About 37,500 genome equivalents of blood DNA were amplified for TRB. TRB rearrangements were amplified by touch-down multiplex PCR with mixed TRB-A/B primers. TCRdb reprocessed the multiplex PCR reads, with one entry per CDR3 protein and no DNA. The sample has some 3,500 distinct CDR3 sequences. V and J are TRBV7-2 and TRBJ2-1; there is no DNA to check the TCRdb D call of TRBD2. The receptor was isolated from a human donor with an autoimmune cytopenia or autoimmune hepatitis (not recorded which). The specimen was peripheral blood. The CDR3 sequence is CASSKELAGSYNEQFF.